This TCR beta chain was captured in a study of blood T cell repertoires in COVID-19. Study summary: From the United States, Italy and Spain came samples of acute and convalescent COVID-19. Sources were T cells, B-cell-depleted T cells, or PBMCs; the material itself was cDNA or gDNA.

TCRdb keeps only in-frame clones here, not all; method: immunoSEQ multiplex PCR. The sample has about 380,000 clones; 70% to 90% are singletons. The ends lost 6 bases at V and 3 bases at J; junction bases unmatched: 8. This CDR3 is 14 amino acids long. Per germline, CDR1 MNHEY and CDR2 SVGAGI. The cohort comprised adults aged about 18 to 100 years residing in about 25 US areas. Participants' reported clinical history set cohort assignment. Sequenced input: PBMCs or T cells enriched from blood (not recorded which). The V call is TRBV6-5, the J call TRBJ2-7, with 7 bases aligning to TRBD1. This TCR was recovered from a man under 40 who had recovered from COVID-19. The CDR3: CASRTRQGRYEQYF. The DNA for the CDR3 is TGTGCCAGCAGAACTCGACAGGGTCGCTACGAGCAGTACTTC.